Sequencing of this T cell receptor beta chain was carried out in a study of blood T cells in healthy people across ages. Then a second PCR, running about 6 to 11 cycles, was carried out with a sample-barcoded 5' primer and a J-beta primer mix. TCRdb itself ran the 5' RACE reads through MiXCR, one entry per CDR3 protein. The sample shows 1.4 million or so distinct CDR3 sequences, approximately 43% of them seen only once. CDR3 length equals 15 residues. Germline V gene sequence: CDR1 DFQATT, CDR2 SNEGSKA (reference sequence). V lost 1 base and J 7 bases, leaving 17 bases between the germline ends. Concerning this clonotype: Its specificity is unknown.

Whole-study results and caveats: More naive CD4+ cells and higher diversity marked long-lived donors relative to aged donors.

The rearrangement joins TRBV20-1 to TRBJ2-1; D might be TRBD2 (7 bases). The sample was blood. This receptor was taken from a woman aged 18-29 years in good health. Written as DNA, the CDR3 is TGCAGTGCTAGAGTTCCGGGACTAAGGGGGAATGAGCAGTTCTTC. It yields the protein CSARVPGLRGNEQFF.